This T cell receptor (beta chain) was identified during a study of blood T cells in healthy people across ages. Germline assignment: CDR1 SNHLY and CDR2 FYNNEI. V trimming: 10 bases; J trimming: 8 bases; junction bases outside the gene matches: 10. CDR3 length equals 13 residues. There are a few counts of this clonotype. A second PCR of roughly 6 to 12 cycles used a sample-barcoded 5' primer and a J-beta primer mix. TCRdb analysed the 5' RACE reads with MiXCR anew, one entry per CDR3 protein. The repertoire holds approximately 360,000 distinct CDR3 sequences, approximately 51% seen once, with 51% in the top ten.

The clonotype comes from a man aged 55 to 70 in good health. The sequencing sample was made of blood. The gene calls are TRBV2 and TRBJ1-4; 7 bases line up with TRBD1. DNA for the CDR3: TGTGCCACCAAAGGGACAGCATCAGAAAAACTGTTTTTT. Translating it yields CATKGTASEKLFF.